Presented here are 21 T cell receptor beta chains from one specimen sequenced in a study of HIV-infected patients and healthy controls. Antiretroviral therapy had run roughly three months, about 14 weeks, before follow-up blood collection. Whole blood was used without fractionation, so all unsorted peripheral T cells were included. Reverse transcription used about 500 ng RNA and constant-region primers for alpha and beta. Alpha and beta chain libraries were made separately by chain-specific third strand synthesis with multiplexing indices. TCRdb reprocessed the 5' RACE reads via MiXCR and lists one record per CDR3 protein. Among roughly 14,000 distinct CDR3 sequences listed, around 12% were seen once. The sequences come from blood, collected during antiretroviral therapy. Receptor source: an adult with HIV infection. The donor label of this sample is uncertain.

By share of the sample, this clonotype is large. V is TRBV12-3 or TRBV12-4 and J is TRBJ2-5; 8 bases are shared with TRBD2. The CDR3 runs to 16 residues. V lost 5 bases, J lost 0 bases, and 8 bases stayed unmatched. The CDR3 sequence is CASSRTSGTYQETQYF. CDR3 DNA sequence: TGTGCCAGCAGTCGAACTAGCGGAACATACCAAGAGACCCAGTACTTC.

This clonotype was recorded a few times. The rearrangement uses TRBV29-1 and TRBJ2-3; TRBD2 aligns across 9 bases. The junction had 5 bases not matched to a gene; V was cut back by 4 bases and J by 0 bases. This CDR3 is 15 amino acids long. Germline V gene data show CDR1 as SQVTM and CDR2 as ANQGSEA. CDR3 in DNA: TGCAGCGTTGTCCTAGCGGGGATTAGCACAGATACGCAGTATTTT. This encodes CSVVLAGISTDTQYF.

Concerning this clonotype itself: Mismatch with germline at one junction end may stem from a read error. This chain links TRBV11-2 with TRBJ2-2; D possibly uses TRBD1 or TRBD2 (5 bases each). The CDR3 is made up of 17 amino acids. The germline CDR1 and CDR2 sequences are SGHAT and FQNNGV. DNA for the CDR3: TGTGACAGCAGCTTAGTTAGGGGACCTCCGAACACCGGGGAGCTGTTTTTT. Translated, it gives CDSSLVRGPPNTGELFF.

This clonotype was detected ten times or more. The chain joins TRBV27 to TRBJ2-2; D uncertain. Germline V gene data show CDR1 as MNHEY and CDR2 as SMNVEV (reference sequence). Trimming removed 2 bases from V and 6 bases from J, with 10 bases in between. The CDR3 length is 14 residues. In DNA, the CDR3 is TGTGCCAGCAGTTTAGGGGAATTTGCCGGGGAGCTGTTTTTT. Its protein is CASSLGEFAGELFF.

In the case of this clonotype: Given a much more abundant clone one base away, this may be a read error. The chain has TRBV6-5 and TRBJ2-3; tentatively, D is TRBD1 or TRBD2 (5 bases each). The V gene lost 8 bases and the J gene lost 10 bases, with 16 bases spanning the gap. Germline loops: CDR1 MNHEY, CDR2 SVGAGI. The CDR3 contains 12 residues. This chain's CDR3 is CASGPGQGAQYF. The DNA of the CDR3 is TGTGCCAGCGGGCCGGGGCAAGGTGCGCAGTATTTT.

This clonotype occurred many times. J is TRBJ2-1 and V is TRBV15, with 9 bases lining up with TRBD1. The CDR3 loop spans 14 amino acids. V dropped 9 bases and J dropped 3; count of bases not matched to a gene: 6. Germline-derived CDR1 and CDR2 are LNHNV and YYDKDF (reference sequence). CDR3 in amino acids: CATRRDRDYNEQFF. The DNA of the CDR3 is TGTGCCACTCGCCGGGACAGGGACTACAATGAGCAGTTCTTC.

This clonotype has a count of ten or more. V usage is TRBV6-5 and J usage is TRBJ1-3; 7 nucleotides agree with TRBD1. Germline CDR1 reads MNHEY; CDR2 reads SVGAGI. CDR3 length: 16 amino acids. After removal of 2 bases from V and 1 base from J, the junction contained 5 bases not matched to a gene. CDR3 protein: CASSYKGASSGNTIYF. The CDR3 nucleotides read TGTGCCAGCAGTTACAAGGGGGCATCATCTGGAAACACCATATATTTT.

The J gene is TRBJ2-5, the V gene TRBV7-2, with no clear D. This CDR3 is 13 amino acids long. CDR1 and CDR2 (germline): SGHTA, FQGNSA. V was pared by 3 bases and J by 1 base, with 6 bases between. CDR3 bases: TGTGCCAGCAGCTTTTCTGTCCAAGAGACCCAGTACTTC. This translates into CASSFSVQETQYF.

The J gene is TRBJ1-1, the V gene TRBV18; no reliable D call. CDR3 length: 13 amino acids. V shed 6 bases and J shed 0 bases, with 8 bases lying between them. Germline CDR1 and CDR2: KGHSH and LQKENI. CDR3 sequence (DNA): TGTGCCAGCTCGGAAACAGTGAACACTGAAGCTTTCTTT. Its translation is CASSETVNTEAFF. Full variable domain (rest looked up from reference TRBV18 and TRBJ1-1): NAGVMQNPRHLVRRRGQEARLRCSPMKGHSHVYWYRQLPEEGLKFMVYLQKENIIDESGMPKERFSAEFPKEGPSILRIQQVVRGDSAAYFCASSETVNTEAFFGQGTRLTVV.

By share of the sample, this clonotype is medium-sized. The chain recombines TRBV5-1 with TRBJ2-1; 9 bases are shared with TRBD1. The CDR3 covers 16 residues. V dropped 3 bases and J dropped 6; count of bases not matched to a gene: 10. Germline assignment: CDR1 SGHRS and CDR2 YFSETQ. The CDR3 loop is CASSYRGRNPINEQFF. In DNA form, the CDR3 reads TGCGCCAGCAGCTACAGGGGGCGAAACCCCATCAATGAGCAGTTCTTC.

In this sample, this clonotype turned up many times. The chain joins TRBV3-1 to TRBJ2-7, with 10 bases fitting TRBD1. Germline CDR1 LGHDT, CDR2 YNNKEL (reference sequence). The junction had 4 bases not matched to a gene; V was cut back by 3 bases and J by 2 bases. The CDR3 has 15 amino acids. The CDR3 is CASSHDRGRAYEQYF. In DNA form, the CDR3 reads TGTGCCAGCAGCCACGACAGGGGGCGCGCCTACGAGCAGTACTTC.

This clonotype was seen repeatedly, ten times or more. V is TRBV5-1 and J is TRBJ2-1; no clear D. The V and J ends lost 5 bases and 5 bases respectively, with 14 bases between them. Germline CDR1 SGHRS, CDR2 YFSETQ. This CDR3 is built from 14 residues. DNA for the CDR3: TGCGCCAGCAGATCCACCGGACGGGACAATGAGCAGTTCTTC. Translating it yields CASRSTGRDNEQFF.

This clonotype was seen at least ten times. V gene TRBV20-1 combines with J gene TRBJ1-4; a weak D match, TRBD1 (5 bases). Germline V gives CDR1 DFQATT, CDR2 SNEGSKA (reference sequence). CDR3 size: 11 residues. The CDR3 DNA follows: TGCAGGGATCCTGAGGGGGAAAAACTGTTTTTT. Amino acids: CRDPEGEKLFF.

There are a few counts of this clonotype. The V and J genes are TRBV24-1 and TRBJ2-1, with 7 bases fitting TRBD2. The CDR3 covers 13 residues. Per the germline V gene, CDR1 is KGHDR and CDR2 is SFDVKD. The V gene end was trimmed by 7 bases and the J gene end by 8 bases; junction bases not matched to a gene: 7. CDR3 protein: CATSPGGRDEQFF. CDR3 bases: TGTGCCACCAGCCCGGGGGGTCGCGATGAGCAGTTCTTC.

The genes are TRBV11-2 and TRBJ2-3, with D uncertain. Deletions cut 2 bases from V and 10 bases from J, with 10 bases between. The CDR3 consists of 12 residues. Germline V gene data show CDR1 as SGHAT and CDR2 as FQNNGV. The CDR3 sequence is CASSLLPAAQYF. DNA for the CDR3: TGTGCCAGCAGCTTACTCCCAGCTGCGCAGTATTTT.

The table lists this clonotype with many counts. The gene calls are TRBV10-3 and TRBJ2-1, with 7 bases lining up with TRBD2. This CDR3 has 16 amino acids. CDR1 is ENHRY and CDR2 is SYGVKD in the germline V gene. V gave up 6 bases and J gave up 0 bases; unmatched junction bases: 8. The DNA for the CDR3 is TGTGCCATCAGCCTGCTAGCGGAAAGCTCCTACAATGAGCAGTTCTTC. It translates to CAISLLAESSYNEQFF.

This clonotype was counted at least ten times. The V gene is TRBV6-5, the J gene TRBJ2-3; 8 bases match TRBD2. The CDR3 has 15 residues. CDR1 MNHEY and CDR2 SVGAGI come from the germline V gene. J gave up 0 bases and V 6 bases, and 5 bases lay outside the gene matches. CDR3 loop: CASRQLAASTDTQYF. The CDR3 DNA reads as TGTGCCAGCAGGCAACTAGCGGCTAGCACAGATACGCAGTATTTT.

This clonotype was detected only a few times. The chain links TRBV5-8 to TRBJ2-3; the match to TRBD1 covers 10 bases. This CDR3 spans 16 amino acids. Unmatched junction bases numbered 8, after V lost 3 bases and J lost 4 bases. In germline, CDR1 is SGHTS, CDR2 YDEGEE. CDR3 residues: CASSSAGTGVADTQYF. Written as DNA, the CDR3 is TGTGCCAGCAGCTCAGCCGGGACAGGGGTGGCAGATACGCAGTATTTT.

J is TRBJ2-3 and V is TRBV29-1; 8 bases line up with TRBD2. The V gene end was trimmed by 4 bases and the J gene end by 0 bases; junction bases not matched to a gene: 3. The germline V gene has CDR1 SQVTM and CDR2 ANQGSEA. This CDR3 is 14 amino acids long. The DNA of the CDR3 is TGCAGCGTTGGTCAGCGGGGGAGCACAGATACGCAGTATTTT. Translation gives CSVGQRGSTDTQYF.

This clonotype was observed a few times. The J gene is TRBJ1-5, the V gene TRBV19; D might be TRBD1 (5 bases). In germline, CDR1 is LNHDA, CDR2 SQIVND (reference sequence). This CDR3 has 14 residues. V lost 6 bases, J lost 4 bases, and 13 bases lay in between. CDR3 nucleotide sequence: TGTGCCAGTAGGAGCGGGGCGGATAATCAGCCCCAGCATTTT. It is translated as CASRSGADNQPQHF.

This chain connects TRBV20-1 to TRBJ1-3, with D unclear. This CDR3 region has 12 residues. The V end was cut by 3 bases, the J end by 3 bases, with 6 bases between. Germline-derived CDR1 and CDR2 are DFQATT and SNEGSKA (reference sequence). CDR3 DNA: TGCAGTGCTAGCCAGGTTGGAAACACCATATATTTT. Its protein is CSASQVGNTIYF.